This T cell receptor beta chain is drawn from a study of blood T cell repertoires in COVID-19. Seattle cases were enrolled at active infection and followed longitudinally. How the authors handled the data: By means of reference gene primer amplification, nucleated cell counts were estimated. Sequenced by immunoSEQ multiplex PCR; TCRdb stores in-frame clones only, minus some. D and trimming were read from the DNA, whereas the V and J calls and clone size are those reported in that table. The sample consists of 400,000 or so clones, around 90% of them appearing once. The CDR3 has 13 residues. V was pared by 0 bases and J by 6 bases, with 7 bases between. CDR1 is SGHDT, CDR2 YYEEEE, per germline.

This TCR was sampled from a man aged 18 to 29 with COVID-19, enrolled during active disease. Sequenced: peripheral blood. The chain joins TRBV5-6 to TRBJ1-3; D is uncertain. The CDR3 coding sequence is TGTGCCAGCAGCTTGGGACACCCAAACACCATATATTTT. This sequence encodes CASSLGHPNTIYF.